This T cell receptor beta chain was sequenced in a study of technical replicates of blood from a few donors. Sequenced by immunoSEQ multiplex PCR; TCRdb stores in-frame clones only, minus some. In the table there are over 50,000 clones, around 87% of which are singletons. CDR3 length equals 15 residues. V shed 0 bases and J shed 3 bases, with 13 bases lying between them. Germline CDR1 SGDLS, CDR2 YYNGEE. The sequence derives from a human donor in good health. Some clones in this sample may be carry-over from other donors' samples. This chain links TRBV9 with TRBJ2-7, with D possibly being TRBD2 (5 bases). Sequences were obtained from PBMCs. CDR3 sequence reads: CASSVELDGIYEQYF. The CDR3, as DNA: TGTGCCAGCAGCGTAGAACTAGACGGGATCTACGAGCAGTACTTC.